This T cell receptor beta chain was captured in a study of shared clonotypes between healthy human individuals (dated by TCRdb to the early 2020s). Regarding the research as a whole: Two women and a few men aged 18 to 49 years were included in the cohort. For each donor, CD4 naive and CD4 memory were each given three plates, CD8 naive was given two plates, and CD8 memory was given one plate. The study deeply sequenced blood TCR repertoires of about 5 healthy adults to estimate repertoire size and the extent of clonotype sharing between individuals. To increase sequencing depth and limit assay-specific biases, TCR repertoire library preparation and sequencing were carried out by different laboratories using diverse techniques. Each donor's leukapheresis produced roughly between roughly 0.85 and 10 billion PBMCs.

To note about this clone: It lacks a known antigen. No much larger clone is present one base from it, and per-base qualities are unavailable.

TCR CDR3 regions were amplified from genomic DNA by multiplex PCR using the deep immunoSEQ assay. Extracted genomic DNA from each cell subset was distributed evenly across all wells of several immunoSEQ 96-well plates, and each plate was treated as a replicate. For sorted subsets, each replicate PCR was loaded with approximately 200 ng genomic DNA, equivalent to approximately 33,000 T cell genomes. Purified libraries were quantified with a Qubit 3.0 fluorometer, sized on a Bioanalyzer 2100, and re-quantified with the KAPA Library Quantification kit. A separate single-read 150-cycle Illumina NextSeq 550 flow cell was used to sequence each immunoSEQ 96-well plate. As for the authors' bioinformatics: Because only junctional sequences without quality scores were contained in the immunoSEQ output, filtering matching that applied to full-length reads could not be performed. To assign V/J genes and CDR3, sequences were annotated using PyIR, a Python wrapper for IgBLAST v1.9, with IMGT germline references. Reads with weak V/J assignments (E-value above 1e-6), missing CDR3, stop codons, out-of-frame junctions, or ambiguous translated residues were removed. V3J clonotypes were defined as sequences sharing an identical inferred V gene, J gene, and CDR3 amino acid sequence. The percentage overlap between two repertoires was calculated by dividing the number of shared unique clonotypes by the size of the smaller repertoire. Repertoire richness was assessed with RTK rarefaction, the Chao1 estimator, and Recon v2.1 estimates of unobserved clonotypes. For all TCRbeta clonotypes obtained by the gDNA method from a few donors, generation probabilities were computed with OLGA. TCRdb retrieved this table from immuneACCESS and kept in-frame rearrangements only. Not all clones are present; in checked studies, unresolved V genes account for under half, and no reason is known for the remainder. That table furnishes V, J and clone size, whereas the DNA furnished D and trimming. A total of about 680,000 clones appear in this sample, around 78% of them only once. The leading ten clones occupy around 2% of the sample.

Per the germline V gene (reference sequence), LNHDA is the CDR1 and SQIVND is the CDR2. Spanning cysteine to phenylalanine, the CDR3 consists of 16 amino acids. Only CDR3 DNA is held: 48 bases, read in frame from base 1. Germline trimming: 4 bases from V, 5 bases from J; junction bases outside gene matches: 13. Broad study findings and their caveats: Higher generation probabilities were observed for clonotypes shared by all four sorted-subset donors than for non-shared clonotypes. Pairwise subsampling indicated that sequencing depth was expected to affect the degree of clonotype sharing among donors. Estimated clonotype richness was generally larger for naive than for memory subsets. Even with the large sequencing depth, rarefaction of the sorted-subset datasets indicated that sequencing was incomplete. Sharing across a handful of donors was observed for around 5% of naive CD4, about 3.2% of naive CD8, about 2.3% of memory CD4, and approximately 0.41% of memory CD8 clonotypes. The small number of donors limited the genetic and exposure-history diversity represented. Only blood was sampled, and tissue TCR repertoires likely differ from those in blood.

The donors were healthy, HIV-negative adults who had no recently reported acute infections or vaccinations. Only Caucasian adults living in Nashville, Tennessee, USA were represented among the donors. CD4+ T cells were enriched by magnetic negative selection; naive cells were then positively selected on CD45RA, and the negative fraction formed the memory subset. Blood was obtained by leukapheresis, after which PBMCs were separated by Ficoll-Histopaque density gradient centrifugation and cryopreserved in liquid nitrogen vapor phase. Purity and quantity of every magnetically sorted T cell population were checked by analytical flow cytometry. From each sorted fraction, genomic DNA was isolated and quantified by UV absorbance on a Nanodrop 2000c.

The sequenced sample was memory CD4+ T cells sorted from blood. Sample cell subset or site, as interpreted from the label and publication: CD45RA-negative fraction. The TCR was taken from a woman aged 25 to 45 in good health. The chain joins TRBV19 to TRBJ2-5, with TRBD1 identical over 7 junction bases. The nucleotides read TGTGCCAGTAGTAAAGGACAGGCCCCGCTGGTTGAGACCCAGTACTTC. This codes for CASSKGQAPLVETQYF.